A single sample is the source of the 15 T cell receptor beta chains below, sequenced in a study of T cells in localized non-small cell lung cancer. Measured with immunoSEQ multiplex PCR; TCRdb has only the in-frame clones, and not every one. The sample contains around 50,000 clones, more than 80% of which appear only once. The sequencing here drew on peripheral blood, taken before any cancer treatment. The receptors stem from a woman aged 35 to 69 with stage I lung adenocarcinoma.

The chain recombines TRBV7-8 with TRBJ2-7; 8 bases map to TRBD1. The CDR3 runs 14 residues. V trimming: 7 bases; J trimming: 5 bases; junction bases outside the gene matches: 10. CDR1 and CDR2 from the germline V gene are SGHVS and FQNEAQ. The CDR3 region has the DNA TGTGCCAGCACCCGTCAATCAGGGGGCAACGAGCAGTACTTC. Residues: CASTRQSGGNEQYF.

The gene calls are TRBV7-6 and TRBJ2-1; 7 bases fit TRBD1. The trim removed 5 bases at V and 7 bases at J, leaving 2 bases unmatched. The germline CDR1 and CDR2 sequences are SGHVS and FNYEAQ. The CDR3 is made up of 12 amino acids. DNA of the CDR3: TGTGCCAGCAGCCTGGACAGGAATGAGCAGTTCTTC. Its translation: CASSLDRNEQFF.

The V and J genes are TRBV28 and TRBJ2-4, with 10 positions matching TRBD1. Looked up from germline, CDR1 is MDHEN and CDR2 is SYDVKM. With V trimmed by 7 bases and J by 2 bases, 8 bases remained unmatched. There are 16 residues in the CDR3. CDR3 sequence reads: CASTRQGARTKNIQYF. CDR3 nucleotides: TGTGCCAGCACCCGACAGGGGGCAAGGACCAAAAACATTCAGTACTTC.

This clone has just one count. V usage is TRBV2 and J usage is TRBJ2-3; D is unresolved. Germline CDR1 and CDR2: SNHLY and FYNNEI. The CDR3 totals 14 residues. The V end was cut by 6 bases, the J end by 1 base, with 11 bases between. The CDR3 region has the DNA TGTGCCAGCAGAGGACGGTTCCGCACAGATACGCAGTATTTT. Translating gives CASRGRFRTDTQYF.

The CDR3 DNA sequence: TGTGCCAGCAGCTTAGTGTCGGGCAATCAGCCCCAGCATTTT. Its protein product is CASSLVSGNQPQHF. The chain employs TRBV7-2 and TRBJ1-5; D remains ambiguous. Germline CDR1 is SGHTA and CDR2 is FQGNSA. V gave up 1 base and J gave up 2 bases, with 6 bases separating them. CDR3 length equals 14 residues.

V and J are TRBV7-2 and TRBJ2-7, with D possibly TRBD1 on 6 matching bases. V shed 5 bases and J shed 1 base, with 15 bases lying between them. From germline, CDR1 is SGHTA and CDR2 FQGNSA. This CDR3 is built from 15 residues. The CDR3 bases are TGTGCCAGCAGCCTAGGGGGATTAGGGTCCTACGAGCAGTACTTC. It specifies CASSLGGLGSYEQYF.

The rearrangement uses TRBV6-5 and TRBJ1-2; 7 bases map to TRBD1. V shed 2 bases and J 8 bases; nucleotides not matched to a gene: 11. Germline values: CDR1 MNHEY, CDR2 SVGAGI. This CDR3 has 15 residues. CDR3 residues: CASSYTKQGIRGYTF. CDR3 DNA: TGTGCCAGCAGTTACACAAAACAGGGGATTCGAGGCTACACCTTC.

V gene TRBV19 combines with J gene TRBJ2-2; possible D gene TRBD2, 6 bases. Germline V gene data show CDR1 as LNHDA and CDR2 as SQIVND (reference sequence). V was pared by 4 bases and J by 0 bases, with 12 bases between. The CDR3 has 16 amino acids. The CDR3 loop reads CASSTREAANTGELFF. The CDR3 DNA follows: TGTGCCAGTAGTACGAGGGAGGCCGCGAACACCGGGGAGCTGTTTTTT.

The chain recombines TRBV2 with TRBJ2-5; D remains ambiguous. Germline CDR1 and CDR2: SNHLY and FYNNEI. CDR3 size: 15 residues. Between the trimmed V and J ends, which lost 3 bases and 0 bases, there was a span of 11 bases. CDR3 in amino acids: CASSERHTYQETQYF. The CDR3 DNA sequence: TGTGCCAGCAGTGAGAGACACACGTACCAAGAGACCCAGTACTTC.

This sequence joins TRBV7-2 and TRBJ1-6, with D tentatively TRBD1 (6 bases). V lost 1 base, J lost 0 bases, and 16 bases lay in between. The V gene's germline CDR1 is SGHTA and CDR2 FQGNSA. This CDR3 has 19 amino acids. The CDR3 DNA is TGTGCCAGCAGCTTAGATGCAGGGGCCCATTTCTCCTATAATTCACCCCTCCACTTT. Amino acids: CASSLDAGAHFSYNSPLHF.

Within the sample, this clone is medium-sized (0.01 to 0.1%). The chain has TRBV27 and TRBJ1-2, with D maybe TRBD1 (6 bases). The CDR3 runs to 14 residues. V dropped 3 bases and J dropped 3 bases, with 11 bases sitting between them. Germline CDR1 reads MNHEY; CDR2 reads SMNVEV (reference sequence). This CDR3 is CASSLEGGDYGYTF. CDR3 DNA: TGTGCCAGCAGTTTGGAGGGGGGAGACTATGGCTACACCTTC.

This clone is a singleton in its sample. V gene TRBV6-6 combines with J gene TRBJ2-1; no clear D. The length of the CDR3 is 13 residues. Per the germline V gene, CDR1 is MNHNY and CDR2 is SVGAGI (reference sequence). Trimming cost V 0 bases and J 6 bases, with 6 bases left between them. The CDR3 bases are TGTGCCAGCAGTTACTCGATTCCCAATGAGCAGTTCTTC. It encodes CASSYSIPNEQFF.

The chain couples TRBV13 to TRBJ2-5; either TRBD1 or TRBD2 may supply D (5 bases each). V gave up 5 bases and J gave up 4 bases, with 17 bases separating them. CDR1 PRHDT and CDR2 FYEKMQ come from the germline V gene (reference sequence). This CDR3 is 15 amino acids long. CDR3 in amino acids: CASSRTGPRGETQYF. The CDR3 DNA sequence: TGTGCCAGCAGCCGTACTGGACCGAGGGGAGAGACCCAGTACTTC. The variable domain in full, with the rest retrieved from reference TRBV13 and TRBJ2-5, is AAGVIQSPRHLIKEKRETATLKCYPIPRHDTVYWYQQGPGQDPQFLISFYEKMQSDKGSIPDRFSAQQFSDYHSELNMSSLELGDSALYFCASSRTGPRGETQYFGPGTRLLVL.

The rearrangement links TRBV27 to TRBJ2-7, with 8 bases that match TRBD1. The CDR3 consists of 16 residues. Unmatched junction bases numbered 10, after V lost 3 bases and J lost 3 bases. The germline V gene encodes CDR1 MNHEY and CDR2 SMNVEV (reference sequence). The DNA of the CDR3 is TGTGCCAGCAGTTTCAGCCTTTCCACAGGGGGCTACGAGCAGTACTTC. This gives the protein CASSFSLSTGGYEQYF.

The chain uses TRBV19 and TRBJ2-5; D not certain. With 4 bases removed from V and 1 base from J, the gap between germline ends came to 10 bases. Germline CDR1 LNHDA, CDR2 SQIVND (reference sequence). CDR3 length: 14 residues. DNA of the CDR3: TGTGCCAGTAGTACAGACATGATCCAAGAGACCCAGTACTTC. It codes for CASSTDMIQETQYF.